This TCR beta chain was identified in a study of T cell repertoires in cytomegalovirus infection. TCRdb re-called the reads with MiXCR, one entry per CDR3 protein. The sample consists of 650,000 to 900,000 distinct CDR3 sequences, 32% of them appearing once. The CDR3 sequence is 15 residues long. Trimming stripped 4 bases from V and 0 bases from J, with 7 bases between. CDR1 and CDR2 from the germline V gene are SEHNR and FQNEAQ (reference sequence). Concerning this clonotype: No antigen is known for it.

Sequencing used cultured CD8+ T cells from PBMCs, obtained from culture after CMV antigen stimulation. The J gene is TRBJ2-6, the V gene TRBV7-9, with D uncertain. The sequence derives from a human donor in good health (CMV status not recorded). Some clones in this sample may be carry-over from other donors' samples. CDR3 DNA: TGTGCCAGCAGCTCCCGGAGCTCTGGGGCCAACGTCCTGACTTTC. Its protein product is CASSSRSSGANVLTF.